The next 30 T cell receptor beta chains were all read from a single sample in a study of identical twins. TCRdb reprocessed the 5' RACE reads with MiXCR, giving one entry per CDR3 protein. The sample lists under 300,000 distinct CDR3 sequences; over 9.5% were seen once. The data were also submitted as part of a second study, on yellow fever vaccine responses in identical twins.

Sequenced input: memory (CD45RO+) T cells sorted from blood. The receptors were gathered from a woman under 30 in good health.

This clonotype was recorded a few times. The genes are TRBV7-6 and TRBJ2-7; 8 bases fit TRBD1. V dropped 1 base and J dropped 3; count of bases not matched to a gene: 5. The CDR3 loop spans 15 amino acids. Germline loops: CDR1 SGHVS, CDR2 FNYEAQ. CDR3 DNA sequence: TGTGCCAGCAGCTTAGGGTCACAGGGGGGCTACGAGCAGTACTTC. Translated, it gives CASSLGSQGGYEQYF.

The V call is TRBV28, the J call TRBJ2-3; D unresolved. This CDR3 comprises 15 residues. Germline loops: CDR1 MDHEN, CDR2 SYDVKM. V was cut by 4 bases and J by 1 base, with 12 bases left in between. This CDR3 is CASSSPAQGTDTQYF. DNA for the CDR3: TGTGCCAGCAGTTCCCCGGCGCAGGGCACAGATACGCAGTATTTT.

The chain joins TRBV7-9 to TRBJ2-5; TRBD1 might be the D (5 bases). CDR3 length equals 14 residues. The germline CDR1 and CDR2 sequences are SEHNR and FQNEAQ (reference sequence). V dropped 5 bases and J dropped 3 bases, with 13 bases sitting between them. The CDR3 spells CASSPGHNKETQYF. CDR3 in DNA: TGTGCCAGCAGCCCCGGACACAACAAAGAGACCCAGTACTTC. Complete variable domain (other parts from reference TRBV7-9 and TRBJ2-5): DTGVSQNPRHKITKRGQNVTFRCDPISEHNRLYWYRQTLGQGPEFLTYFQNEAQLEKSRLLSDRFSAERPKGSFSTLEIQRTEQGDSAMYLCASSPGHNKETQYFGPGTRLLVL.

CDR3 in amino acids: CASSSRTGRQETQYF. Written as DNA, the CDR3 is TGTGCCAGCAGCAGCCGGACAGGGCGGCAAGAGACCCAGTACTTC. The chain is built from TRBV7-9 and TRBJ2-5; TRBD1 agrees at 8 bases. V lost 5 bases, J lost 2 bases, and 7 bases stayed unmatched. In germline, CDR1 is SEHNR, CDR2 FQNEAQ (reference sequence). This CDR3 has 15 residues.

The rearrangement links TRBV20-1 to TRBJ2-1; 9 positions agree with TRBD1. Germline V gene lookup returns CDR1 DFQATT and CDR2 SNEGSKA (reference sequence). CDR3 length equals 19 residues. V trimming: 5 bases; J trimming: 1 base; junction bases outside the gene matches: 18. DNA for the CDR3: TGCAGTGCTCCCCACCACGGGACAGGGCTCCGAGGATCCTACAATGAGCAGTTCTTC. Translation: CSAPHHGTGLRGSYNEQFF.

This clonotype showed up just a few times. The V gene is TRBV20-1, the J gene TRBJ2-5; TRBD2 matches at 8 bases. The length of the CDR3 is 12 residues. Trimming removed 2 bases from V and 5 bases from J; junction bases left unmatched: 1. Germline loops: CDR1 DFQATT, CDR2 SNEGSKA (reference sequence). The CDR3 spells CSARPGGETQYF. CDR3 sequence (DNA): TGCAGTGCTAGACCGGGGGGGGAGACCCAGTACTTC.

This clonotype is medium-sized (0.01 to 0.1%). CDR3 coding DNA: TGCAGTGCTATAATGTCGGGGACAGGGGTTTCCAATGAGCAGTTCTTC. Translated, it gives CSAIMSGTGVSNEQFF. The chain links TRBV20-1 to TRBJ2-1; 10 bases map to TRBD1. The CDR3 length is 16 residues. The V and J ends lost 4 bases and 6 bases, in that order; junction bases with no gene match: 12. Looked up from germline, CDR1 is DFQATT and CDR2 is SNEGSKA (reference sequence).

DNA for the CDR3: TGTGCCAGCAGCAAAGAGACAGGGGTCGGGGAGCTGTTTTTT. It specifies CASSKETGVGELFF. The chain links TRBV5-4 to TRBJ2-2, with 8 bases fitting TRBD1. The CDR3 runs to 14 residues. V lost 4 bases to trimming and J lost 7 bases; unmatched junction nucleotides: 6. Germline CDR1 and CDR2: SGHNT and YYREEE (reference sequence).

This clonotype was counted many times. The chain has TRBV2 and TRBJ2-1; 7 nucleotides align to TRBD2. CDR3 length: 14 amino acids. Trimming at V came to 6 bases and at J to 7 bases, leaving 9 bases not matched to a gene. Germline V lookup: CDR1 SNHLY, CDR2 FYNNEI. CDR3 amino acids: CASRTGYGRNEQFF. CDR3 DNA: TGTGCCAGCAGAACAGGATACGGGAGGAATGAGCAGTTCTTC.

The chain has TRBV27 and TRBJ2-3; D remains ambiguous. The CDR3 loop spans 15 amino acids. Trimming took 0 bases from V and 3 from J, leaving 10 bases between them. Per the germline V gene, CDR1 is MNHEY and CDR2 is SMNVEV (reference sequence). This CDR3 reads CASSLSGQLTDTQYF. The CDR3 nucleotides read TGTGCCAGCAGTTTATCAGGGCAGCTAACAGATACGCAGTATTTT.

This chain connects TRBV4-3 to TRBJ2-7; D unclear. The CDR3 has 15 residues. Trimming removed 1 base from V and 4 bases from J, with 14 bases in between. The germline V gene has CDR1 LGHNA and CDR2 YSLEER. DNA of the CDR3: TGCGCCAGCAGCCAAGCAGCTGACCCTCTTTACGAGCAGTACTTC. It translates to CASSQAADPLYEQYF.

This chain connects TRBV7-2 to TRBJ1-5, with a tentative D call TRBD1 (5 bases). CDR1 is SGHTA, CDR2 FQGNSA, per germline. The germline V and J ends were trimmed by 2 bases and 2 bases, with 10 bases remaining between them. This CDR3 spans 15 amino acids. The CDR3 is CASSLNGGGNQPQHF. CDR3 DNA sequence: TGTGCCAGCAGCTTAAATGGAGGGGGCAATCAGCCCCAGCATTTT.

The rearrangement joins TRBV29-1 to TRBJ2-7; TRBD2 is a possible D gene (5 bases). Germline V gene lookup returns CDR1 SQVTM and CDR2 ANQGSEA. V gave up 4 bases and J gave up 4 bases, with 20 bases separating them. The CDR3 consists of 15 residues. The CDR3 is CSVAYSLRTSYEQYF. The DNA for the CDR3 is TGCAGCGTTGCCTACAGCCTACGGACTTCTTACGAGCAGTACTTC.

This clonotype was seen repeatedly, ten times or more. The junction departs from germline at one end; a sequencing error may be responsible. This chain joins TRBV7-7 and TRBJ2-3; 13 nucleotides agree with TRBD2. Germline assignment: CDR1 SSHAT and CDR2 FNYEAQ (reference sequence). CDR3 length: 15 residues. The CDR3: CASSFGLAGADTQYF. CDR3 nucleotides: TGTGCTAGCAGCTTTGGACTAGCGGGGGCAGATACGCAGTATTTT.

In this sample, this clonotype turned up a few times. The gene calls are TRBV20-1 and TRBJ2-1; 9 bases are shared with TRBD2. After removal of 3 bases from V and 3 bases from J, the junction contained 15 bases not matched to a gene. CDR3 size: 18 residues. CDR1 and CDR2 (germline): DFQATT, SNEGSKA (reference sequence). CDR3 amino acids: CSASKDVSAGGLYNEQFF. CDR3 DNA: TGCAGTGCTAGCAAAGACGTTTCAGCGGGAGGCCTCTACAATGAGCAGTTCTTC.

This clonotype was recorded at least ten times. This sequence joins TRBV12-3 or TRBV12-4 and TRBJ1-2, with D unclear. The V gene lost 2 bases and the J gene lost 6 bases, with 13 bases spanning the gap. The CDR3 is 14 amino acids. The CDR3 region has the DNA TGTGCCAGCAGTTTATCTCTTCGGCCTCATGGCTACACCTTC. The encoded protein is CASSLSLRPHGYTF.

The chain recombines TRBV7-9 with TRBJ2-2; D unclear. This CDR3 has 15 residues. CDR1 and CDR2 from the germline V gene are SEHNR and FQNEAQ (reference sequence). Between the trimmed V and J ends, which lost 4 bases and 6 bases, there was a span of 15 bases. CDR3 amino acids: CASSSLGVHAGELFF. The CDR3 DNA is TGTGCCAGCAGCTCCCTTGGGGTGCACGCCGGGGAGCTGTTTTTT.

This clonotype has a handful of counts. V gene TRBV2 combines with J gene TRBJ2-7, with TRBD2 matching over 7 bases. The CDR3 is 15 amino acids. Germline CDR1 is SNHLY and CDR2 is FYNNEI. The trim removed 0 bases at V and 9 bases at J, leaving 11 bases unmatched. In nucleotides, the CDR3 is TGTGCCAGCAGTGAAGCACTAGCGTTAAACGGCGTGCAGTACTTC. Translating it yields CASSEALALNGVQYF. The full variable domain, completed using reference TRBV2 and TRBJ2-7, is EPEVTQTPSHQVTQMGQEVILRCVPISNHLYFYWYRQILGQKVEFLVSFYNNEISEKSEIFDDQFSVERPDGSNFTLKIRSTKLEDSAMYFCASSEALALNGVQYFGPGTRLTVT.

This clonotype was counted only a few times. The chain is built from TRBV30 and TRBJ2-1; 9 bases map to TRBD1. Germline V gives CDR1 GTSNPN, CDR2 SVGIG (reference sequence). This CDR3 comprises 13 residues. J was trimmed by 7 bases and V by 0 bases; bases with no gene match: 1. The CDR3 region is CAWSVGTGNEQFF. The CDR3 nucleotides read TGTGCCTGGAGTGTGGGGACAGGGAATGAGCAGTTCTTC. Full variable domain (outside the CDR3, taken from reference TRBV30 and TRBJ2-1): SQTIHQWPATLVQPVGSPLSLECTVEGTSNPNLYWYRQAAGRGLQLLFYSVGIGQISSEVPQNLSASRPQDRQFILSSKKLLLSDSGFYLCAWSVGTGNEQFFGPGTRLTVL.

The rearrangement uses TRBV28 and TRBJ1-1; D ambiguous. CDR1 MDHEN and CDR2 SYDVKM come from the germline V gene. Trimming took 5 bases from V and 0 from J, leaving 13 bases between them. The CDR3 sequence is 15 residues long. The CDR3 sequence: CASSPPLRMNTEAFF. The CDR3 region has the DNA TGTGCCAGCAGTCCTCCCCTCAGGATGAACACTGAAGCTTTCTTT.

This clonotype has just a few counts. This chain connects TRBV5-6 to TRBJ2-7; D is unclear. Germline assignment: CDR1 SGHDT and CDR2 YYEEEE. V lost 3 bases to trimming and J lost 6 bases, with 10 bases between them. The CDR3 runs to 12 residues. The CDR3 is CASSSFEAEQYF. In DNA, the CDR3 is TGTGCCAGCAGCTCGTTTGAGGCCGAGCAGTACTTC.

The genes are TRBV10-3 and TRBJ2-1; the D is unclear. Per germline, CDR1 ENHRY and CDR2 SYGVKD. The CDR3 consists of 13 residues. Trimming left V 4 bases short and J 4 bases short, with 8 bases between. The CDR3 spells CAISAGRYNEQFF. The CDR3 nucleotides are TGTGCCATCAGTGCCGGCCGGTACAATGAGCAGTTCTTC.

The table lists this clonotype with a few counts. The chain joins TRBV29-1 to TRBJ2-5; TRBD1 matches at 8 bases. Germline CDR1 is SQVTM and CDR2 is ANQGSEA. This CDR3 comprises 14 residues. The ends lost 7 bases at V and 5 bases at J; junction bases unmatched: 12. CDR3 loop: CSARKASGGETQYF. The CDR3 nucleotides read TGCAGCGCCCGAAAGGCCTCAGGGGGCGAGACCCAGTACTTC.

The V gene is TRBV12-3 or TRBV12-4, the J gene TRBJ2-1; 9 nucleotides agree with TRBD2. The CDR3 covers 14 residues. The trim removed 6 bases at V and 5 bases at J, leaving 5 bases unmatched. CDR3 in DNA: TGTGCCAGCAGCCAGCGGGGGGCAAACAATGAGCAGTTCTTC. This gives the protein CASSQRGANNEQFF.

This chain joins TRBV15 and TRBJ2-7; weak D call: TRBD2 (6 bases). The germline V gene encodes CDR1 LNHNV and CDR2 YYDKDF (reference sequence). V was shortened by 3 bases and J by 4 bases, with 16 bases between the two germline ends. The CDR3 runs 15 residues. The CDR3 DNA follows: TGTGCCACCAGCAGGGACGGGAGTCCTAGGTACGAGCAGTACTTC. Protein: CATSRDGSPRYEQYF.

This clonotype occurred many times. This sequence joins TRBV25-1 and TRBJ2-2; TRBD1 might be the D (6 bases). The germline V gene encodes CDR1 MGHDK and CDR2 SYGVNS. The CDR3 extends over 13 amino acids. Between the trimmed V and J ends, which lost 6 bases and 5 bases, there was a span of 10 bases. This CDR3 reads CASRRQGTGELFF. The CDR3 nucleotides read TGTGCCAGCAGACGTCAGGGGACCGGGGAGCTGTTTTTT. The full variable domain, with the rest looked up from reference TRBV25-1 and TRBJ2-2, is EADIYQTPRYLVIGTGKKITLECSQTMGHDKMYWYQQDPGMELHLIHYSYGVNSTEKGDLSSESTVSRIRTEHFPLTLESARPSHTSQYLCASRRQGTGELFFGEGSRLTVL.

This clonotype was detected a few times. The J gene is TRBJ2-1, the V gene TRBV28; 12 bases are a match to TRBD2. Germline CDR1 reads MDHEN; CDR2 reads SYDVKM. V gave up 5 bases and J gave up 7 bases; unmatched junction bases: 15. The CDR3 loop spans 18 amino acids. In DNA, the CDR3 is TGTGCCAGCAGTCCCTGGACTAGCGGGATCCCCCCGAGAAATGAGCAGTTCTTC. Amino acid sequence: CASSPWTSGIPPRNEQFF.

This clonotype has at least ten counts. J is TRBJ2-1 and V is TRBV6-4; D is ambiguous. Germline assignment: CDR1 MRHNA and CDR2 SNTAGT. V was clipped by 0 bases and J by 5 bases, with 5 bases between them. The CDR3 sequence is 13 residues long. The CDR3 DNA reads as TGTGCCAGCAGTGACTCAGGGCACAATGAGCAGTTCTTC. The encoded protein is CASSDSGHNEQFF.

This clonotype occurred many times. Sequence at one end of the junction differs from germline and may be a read error. The rearrangement links TRBV7-7 to TRBJ2-5; the match to TRBD2 covers 14 bases. The length of the CDR3 is 17 residues. Germline V gene sequence: CDR1 SSHAT, CDR2 FNYEAQ (reference sequence). The CDR3 is CASSLRTSGRYQETQYF. CDR3 nucleotides: TGTGCTAGCAGCTTAAGGACTAGCGGGAGGTACCAAGAGACCCAGTACTTC.

Ten or more counts support this clonotype. The CDR3 reads CASAPASSYNEQFF. The CDR3 nucleotides read TGTGCCAGCGCCCCGGCCTCATCCTACAATGAGCAGTTCTTC. The rearrangement uses TRBV3-1 and TRBJ2-1; D is uncertain. Per the germline V gene, CDR1 is LGHDT and CDR2 is YNNKEL (reference sequence). The CDR3 has 14 residues. Trimming stripped 8 bases from V and 1 base from J, with 12 bases between.